This T cell receptor beta chain was identified in a study of OX40 agonist ivuxolimab in advanced cancers. TCRdb's copy holds only in-frame clones and misses some; the assay was immunoSEQ multiplex PCR. The sample lists roughly 70,000 clones; about 90% were seen once. The germline CDR1 and CDR2 sequences are SGHRS and YFSETQ. The CDR3 runs to 14 residues. V lost 1 base, J lost 4 bases, and 2 bases stayed unmatched. The receptor's source is an adult with an advanced solid tumor such as melanoma, head and neck, liver or kidney cancer. This rearrangement joins TRBV5-1 to TRBJ1-1; 9 bases are a match to TRBD1. Source: CD4+ or CD8+ T cells sorted from blood, taken in a trial of the OX40 agonist ivuxolimab. In DNA form, the CDR3 reads TGCGCCAGCAGCTTGTGGGGACAGGGCACTGAAGCTTTCTTT. Its translation is CASSLWGQGTEAFF. The complete variable domain, with remaining parts taken from reference TRBV5-1 and TRBJ1-1, reads KAGVTQTPRYLIKTRGQQVTLSCSPISGHRSVSWYQQTPGQGLQFLFEYFSETQRNKGNFPGRFSGRQFSNSRSEMNVSTLELGDSALYLCASSLWGQGTEAFFGQGTRLTVV.